Below are 31 T cell receptor beta chains sequenced from a single sample in a study of T cell repertoires in cytomegalovirus infection. TCRdb re-called the reads with MiXCR, one entry per CDR3 protein. Among around 900,000 distinct CDR3 sequences, less than 40% were seen once, and the ten largest hold more than 12%. No antigens are known for them. The source material was cultured CD8+ T cells from PBMCs, sampled from culture after CMV antigen stimulation. The source of these receptors is a human donor in good health (CMV status not recorded). Some clones in this sample may be carry-over from other donors' samples.

The table lists this clonotype with many counts. The chain is built from TRBV7-9 and TRBJ1-2; D unclear. In germline, CDR1 is SEHNR, CDR2 FQNEAQ (reference sequence). V was trimmed by 5 bases and J by 3 bases, leaving 13 bases between them. This CDR3 comprises 14 residues. The CDR3, as DNA: TGTGCCAGCAGCCCCCCCTGGGATTACTATGGCTACACCTTC. Amino acids: CASSPPWDYYGYTF.

Many counts were recorded for this clonotype. The CDR3 loop reads CASSLARAGSYEQYF. DNA for the CDR3: TGTGCCAGCAGCTTAGCGCGAGCAGGGTCCTACGAGCAGTACTTC. The chain carries TRBV7-2 and TRBJ2-7; maybe TRBD1 (5 bases). This CDR3 is 15 amino acids long. V dropped 0 bases and J dropped 1 base, with 10 bases sitting between them. The germline CDR1 and CDR2 sequences are SGHTA and FQGNSA.

This clonotype was recorded a few times. The V call is TRBV28, the J call TRBJ2-1; no clear D. Germline CDR1 and CDR2: MDHEN and SYDVKM. Trimming pared 10 bases from V and 4 bases from J, leaving 11 bases between. CDR3 length: 12 residues. CDR3 sequence (DNA): TGTGCCACCCAGACTGGATACAATGAGCAGTTCTTC. Translation: CATQTGYNEQFF.

The CDR3 reads CASSFSEGLRDEQFF. DNA for the CDR3: TGTGCCAGCAGCTTTTCAGAGGGGCTCAGGGATGAGCAGTTCTTC. The rearrangement links TRBV7-9 to TRBJ2-1; the D gene could be TRBD1 or TRBD2 (5 bases each). Between the trimmed V and J ends, which lost 3 bases and 8 bases, there was a span of 17 bases. The CDR3 is 15 amino acids. CDR1 SEHNR and CDR2 FQNEAQ come from the germline V gene (reference sequence).

This chain uses TRBV6-1 with TRBJ2-2, with TRBD2 as a possible D gene (5 bases). Germline V gene lookup returns CDR1 MNHNS and CDR2 SASEGT. The CDR3 extends over 15 amino acids. The germline V and J ends were trimmed by 5 bases and 4 bases, with 14 bases remaining between them. The CDR3 DNA sequence: TGTGCCAGCAGTCGGACCAATGAGGGCACCGGGGAGCTGTTTTTT. Amino acids: CASSRTNEGTGELFF.

The chain is built from TRBV20-1 and TRBJ1-3; D unresolved. The germline V and J ends were trimmed by 2 bases and 0 bases, with 5 bases remaining between them. This CDR3 spans 13 amino acids. CDR1 DFQATT and CDR2 SNEGSKA come from the germline V gene (reference sequence). Written as DNA, the CDR3 is TGCAGTGCTAGACCTCTCTCTGGAAACACCATATATTTT. It is translated as CSARPLSGNTIYF.

The chain couples TRBV6-5 to TRBJ1-1, with 8 bases matching TRBD1. Trimming cost V 4 bases and J 0 bases; bases outside gene matches: 10. The CDR3 is 17 residues long. Germline V gene sequence: CDR1 MNHEY, CDR2 SVGAGI. CDR3 in DNA: TGTGCCAGCAGTTGGACAGGGCTTTGGGACATGAACACTGAAGCTTTCTTT. As protein: CASSWTGLWDMNTEAFF.

The chain uses TRBV14 and TRBJ1-3; D remains unclear. This CDR3 is 14 amino acids long. Germline V CDR1 and CDR2: SGHDN, FVKESK. V lost 5 bases to trimming and J lost 0 bases, with 8 bases between them. The CDR3 here is CASSASDSGNTIYF. CDR3 in DNA: TGTGCCAGCAGCGCAAGCGACTCTGGAAACACCATATATTTT.

This clonotype was recorded a few times. The chain uses TRBV6-6 and TRBJ2-3; D is unclear. The CDR3 length is 13 residues. Germline CDR1 MNHNY, CDR2 SVGAGI (reference sequence). Trimming cost V 2 bases and J 4 bases, with 7 bases left between them. The CDR3 region has the DNA TGTGCCAGCAGTTACGGCAAGGCAGATACGCAGTATTTT. Its protein product is CASSYGKADTQYF.

The chain recombines TRBV12-3 or TRBV12-4 with TRBJ1-1; D not resolved. This CDR3 contains 12 residues. Between the trimmed V and J ends, which lost 6 bases and 13 bases, there was a span of 18 bases. The CDR3 is CASRLGSDLVFF. For the CDR3, the DNA is TGTGCCAGCAGACTCGGATCTGATCTGGTTTTCTTT.

This clonotype was counted a few times. J is TRBJ2-2 and V is TRBV12-3 or TRBV12-4; 9 bases are shared with TRBD1. J gave up 1 base and V 5 bases, and 5 bases lay outside the gene matches. This CDR3 spans 16 amino acids. Written as DNA, the CDR3 is TGTGCCAGCAGTCTACCGGGACAGGGGAACACCGGGGAGCTGTTTTTT. Amino acid sequence: CASSLPGQGNTGELFF.

The genes are TRBV7-6 and TRBJ2-3; D uncertain. Trimming shortened V by 5 bases and J by 0 bases, and 12 bases separated the two germline ends. Per the germline V gene, CDR1 is SGHVS and CDR2 is FNYEAQ. The CDR3 sequence is 15 residues long. This CDR3 reads CASSALVASTDTQYF. In DNA, the CDR3 is TGTGCCAGCAGCGCCCTAGTCGCTAGCACAGATACGCAGTATTTT. The full variable domain, its missing parts supplied by reference TRBV7-6 and TRBJ2-3, is GAGVSQSPRYKVTKRGQDVALRCDPISGHVSLYWYRQALGQGPEFLTYFNYEAQQDKSGLPNDRFSAERPEGSISTLTIQRTEQRDSAMYRCASSALVASTDTQYFGPGTRLTVL.

This clonotype was observed at least ten times. The chain links TRBV7-9 to TRBJ2-4; possibly TRBD2 for D (6 bases). V was shortened by 5 bases and J by 0 bases, with 11 bases between the two germline ends. This CDR3 has 15 residues. Germline lookup yields CDR1 SEHNR and CDR2 FQNEAQ (reference sequence). As DNA, the CDR3 is TGTGCCAGCAGCCCTAGCGCCCTAGCCAAAAACATTCAGTACTTC. This translates into CASSPSALAKNIQYF.

The V call is TRBV12-3 or TRBV12-4, the J call TRBJ1-2, with a possible D match to TRBD1 (5 bases). V gave up 5 bases and J gave up 3 bases, with 13 bases separating them. The CDR3 extends over 14 amino acids. CDR3 loop: CASSPGRADYGYTF. The CDR3, as DNA: TGTGCCAGCAGTCCTGGCAGGGCGGACTATGGCTACACCTTC.

The chain carries TRBV10-3 and TRBJ1-5, with 7 bases aligning to TRBD1. The germline V gene encodes CDR1 ENHRY and CDR2 SYGVKD. The CDR3 loop spans 12 amino acids. Unmatched junction bases numbered 2, after V lost 8 bases and J lost 4 bases. Here the CDR3 reads CAIRQGNQPQHF. DNA of the CDR3: TGTGCCATCCGACAGGGTAATCAGCCCCAGCATTTT.

The chain recombines TRBV12-3 or TRBV12-4 with TRBJ1-1; D unresolved. V lost 5 bases to trimming and J lost 1 base, with 5 bases between them. The CDR3 extends over 12 amino acids. The CDR3, as DNA: TGTGCCAGCAGTCCTAAGAACACTGAAGCTTTCTTT. Translated, it gives CASSPKNTEAFF.

This clonotype has a handful of counts. V and J are TRBV10-3 and TRBJ2-7, with D unresolved. V gave up 0 bases and J gave up 3 bases, with 6 bases separating them. Germline V gene data show CDR1 as ENHRY and CDR2 as SYGVKD. This CDR3 spans 13 amino acids. The CDR3: CAISESLGYEQYF. The CDR3 nucleotides read TGTGCCATCAGTGAGTCGTTGGGCTACGAGCAGTACTTC.

Note on this clonotype: One end of the junction varies from germline; a read error may be responsible. The rearrangement links TRBV7-6 to TRBJ2-1; 9 bases match TRBD1. Germline V gives CDR1 SGHVS, CDR2 FNYEAQ. The CDR3 totals 17 residues. CDR3 sequence (DNA): TGTGTCAGCAGCTTAACGAAGAGACAGGGGGCCTACAATGAGCAGTTCTTC. Protein: CVSSLTKRQGAYNEQFF.

The V call is TRBV27, the J call TRBJ2-5, with D perhaps TRBD2 (6 bases). V was clipped by 7 bases and J by 5 bases, with 23 bases between them. Germline assignment: CDR1 MNHEY and CDR2 SMNVEV (reference sequence). This CDR3 has 16 amino acids. CDR3 nucleotide sequence: TGTGCCAGCAACCCCTTCCGGGGGTTCCCCCCGGAGACCCAGTACTTC. It is translated as CASNPFRGFPPETQYF.

As to this clonotype: The junction and the germline gene differ at one end; a read error may be behind it. The CDR3 bases are TGTGCCAGCAGTTCTTTCCGGTACAATGATCAGTTCTTC. Protein sequence: CASSSFRYNDQFF. The rearrangement links TRBV6-6 to TRBJ2-1; no clear D. The CDR3 length is 13 residues. The germline gives CDR1 MNHNY, CDR2 SVGAGI (reference sequence).

The chain couples TRBV27 to TRBJ1-1, with 7 nucleotides matching TRBD1. CDR1 and CDR2 (germline): MNHEY, SMNVEV (reference sequence). V lost 6 bases and J lost 4; bases outside the gene matches: 2. The CDR3 sequence is 12 residues long. The CDR3 is CASRKGATEAFF. In nucleotides, the CDR3 is TGTGCCAGCAGAAAGGGGGCCACTGAAGCTTTCTTT.

This clonotype came up a few times. CDR3 loop: CAISDGGQVKNIQYF. CDR3 nucleotide sequence: TGTGCCATCAGTGATGGGGGACAGGTTAAAAACATTCAGTACTTC. The chain employs TRBV10-3 and TRBJ2-4, with 8 bases lining up with TRBD1. V dropped 3 bases and J dropped 4; count of bases not matched to a gene: 5. The CDR3 has 15 residues. CDR1 and CDR2 from the germline V gene are ENHRY and SYGVKD.

The V call is TRBV7-9, the J call TRBJ1-1, with 7 bases fitting TRBD1. The trim removed 5 bases at V and 0 bases at J, leaving 6 bases unmatched. Germline V gives CDR1 SEHNR, CDR2 FQNEAQ (reference sequence). CDR3 length equals 15 residues. The CDR3 DNA reads as TGTGCCAGCAGCAAAACAGGGGCGCTGAACACTGAAGCTTTCTTT. Its translation is CASSKTGALNTEAFF.

The V gene is TRBV4-2, the J gene TRBJ2-7, with a weak D call TRBD2 (5 bases). Germline V CDR1 and CDR2: LGHNA, YNFKEQ. V dropped 1 base and J dropped 5 bases, with 9 bases sitting between them. The CDR3 has 13 residues. The chain's CDR3 is CASSQARGHEQYF. In DNA, the CDR3 is TGTGCCAGCAGCCAAGCCCGAGGGCACGAGCAGTACTTC.

The table lists this clonotype with many counts. The chain links TRBV7-2 to TRBJ2-7; 7 bases are shared with TRBD1. The germline V gene encodes CDR1 SGHTA and CDR2 FQGNSA. CDR3 size: 18 residues. With V trimmed by 2 bases and J by 4 bases, 17 bases remained unmatched. The CDR3 bases are TGTGCCAGCAGCTTAAAAGCCGTTACAACAGGGGACCCGTACGAGCAGTACGTC. This translates into CASSLKAVTTGDPYEQYV.

This clonotype was recorded many times. The V call is TRBV7-2, the J call TRBJ1-4, with a weak D call TRBD1 (5 bases). The CDR3 runs 13 residues. Trimming took 5 bases from V and 5 from J, leaving 9 bases between them. Germline V gives CDR1 SGHTA, CDR2 FQGNSA. The CDR3 DNA reads as TGTGCCAGCAGCCCGGGACCGAATGAAAAACTGTTTTTT. As protein: CASSPGPNEKLFF.

The chain recombines TRBV25-1 with TRBJ1-1, with a possible D match to TRBD1 (5 bases). Germline loops: CDR1 MGHDK, CDR2 SYGVNS. CDR3 length equals 13 residues. Trimming cost V 2 bases and J 8 bases, with 12 bases left between them. CDR3 residues: CASSERKGPEAFF. In nucleotides, the CDR3 is TGTGCCAGCAGTGAACGTAAGGGGCCGGAAGCTTTCTTT.

The V gene is TRBV7-3, the J gene TRBJ2-1, with TRBD2 matching over 11 bases. V was pared by 7 bases and J by 6 bases, with 8 bases of the junction left unmatched. The length of the CDR3 is 15 residues. Germline V gene sequence: CDR1 SGHTA, CDR2 FQGTGA. CDR3 region: CASTLAGGTLNEQFF. The CDR3 nucleotides are TGTGCCAGCACCCTAGCGGGGGGAACTCTCAATGAGCAGTTCTTC.

This clonotype was seen ten or more times. The chain has TRBV15 and TRBJ1-5; D gene unclear. The CDR3 consists of 15 residues. Germline-derived CDR1 and CDR2 are LNHNV and YYDKDF (reference sequence). Trimming removed 0 bases from V and 4 bases from J, with 10 bases in between. CDR3 amino acids: CATSRDWQANQPQHF. The CDR3 DNA sequence: TGTGCCACCAGCAGAGATTGGCAGGCTAATCAGCCCCAGCATTTT.

The V and J genes are TRBV7-9 and TRBJ1-5; 11 bases agree with TRBD1. Germline assignment: CDR1 SEHNR and CDR2 FQNEAQ (reference sequence). The CDR3 is 15 amino acids. The ends lost 3 bases at V and 3 bases at J; junction bases unmatched: 1. The CDR3 loop reads CASSLDRGHNQPQHF. Written as DNA, the CDR3 is TGTGCCAGCAGCTTGGACAGGGGGCACAATCAGCCCCAGCATTTT.

The chain employs TRBV7-8 and TRBJ2-5, with 8 bases identical to TRBD2. V lost 0 bases, J lost 4 bases, and 10 bases stayed unmatched. The CDR3 covers 17 residues. CDR1 is SGHVS and CDR2 is FQNEAQ in the germline V gene. The CDR3 nucleotides read TGTGCCAGCAGCTTAGCCGGGGGGGGGCCGAGGGGAGAGACCCAGTACTTC. It is translated as CASSLAGGGPRGETQYF.